This paragraph covers one T cell receptor (beta chain) sequence. Its antigen is unidentified. This entry belongs to a study of T cell responses to AZD1222 COVID-19 vaccine. Points from the study as a whole: Every sample of the repertoires postdated the peak T cell response. Baseline serology detected seropositivity in only a handful of AZD1222 recipients.

Assay: immunoSEQ multiplex PCR; the TCRdb copy retains only in-frame clones and omits some. Of some 150,000 clones in the sample, roughly nine tenths are singletons; the top ten hold under 2%. The CDR3 totals 17 residues. V was pared by 4 bases and J by 0 bases, with 9 bases of the junction left unmatched. Germline CDR1 reads SGHDN; CDR2 reads FVKESK. The source material was peripheral blood, sampled 28 days after the second AZD1222 dose. The chain combines TRBV14 with TRBJ1-5; 7 bases align to TRBD1. This sequence originates from an adult who received the AZD1222 COVID-19 vaccine. The CDR3 region has the DNA TGTGCCAGCAGCCGGTCCCGACAGGGCTATAGCAATCAGCCCCAGCATTTT. Its protein is CASSRSRQGYSNQPQHF.